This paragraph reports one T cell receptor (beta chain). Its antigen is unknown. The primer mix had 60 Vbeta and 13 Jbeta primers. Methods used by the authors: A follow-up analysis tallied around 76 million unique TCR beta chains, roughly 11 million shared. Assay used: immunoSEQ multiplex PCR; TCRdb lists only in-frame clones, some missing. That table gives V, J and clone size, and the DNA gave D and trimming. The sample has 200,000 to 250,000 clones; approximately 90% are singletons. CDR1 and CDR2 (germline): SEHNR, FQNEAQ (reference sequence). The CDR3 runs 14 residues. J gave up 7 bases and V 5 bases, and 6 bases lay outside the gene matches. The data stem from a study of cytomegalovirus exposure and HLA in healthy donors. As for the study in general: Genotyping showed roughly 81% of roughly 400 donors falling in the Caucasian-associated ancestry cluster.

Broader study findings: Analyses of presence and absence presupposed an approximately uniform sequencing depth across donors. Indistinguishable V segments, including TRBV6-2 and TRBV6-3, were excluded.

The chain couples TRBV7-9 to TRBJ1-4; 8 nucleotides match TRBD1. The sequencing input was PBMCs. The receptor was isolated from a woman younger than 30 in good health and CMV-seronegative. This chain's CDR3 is CASSLGQGGEKLFF. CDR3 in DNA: TGTGCCAGCAGCCTAGGACAGGGTGGTGAAAAACTGTTTTTT.